This T cell receptor beta chain came from a study of T cell responses to AZD1222 COVID-19 vaccine. CDR1 is MNHNS, CDR2 SASEGT, per germline. V was pared by 1 base and J by 1 base, with 10 bases between. The CDR3 runs 15 residues. Study findings and constraints: Clonal diversity was possibly underestimated, and white British individuals and females predominated among donors.

Generated by immunoSEQ multiplex PCR, the TCRdb table keeps only in-frame clones and is missing some. This table has about 90,000 clones, 70% to 90% appearing once. Comment on this clone: What it recognizes is unknown.

The V call is TRBV6-1, the J call TRBJ1-2; D is unclear. This sequence originates from an adult in good health. This specimen was peripheral blood, taken on day 0 of AZD1222 vaccination. The CDR3 spells CASSEGGRVNYGYTF. The CDR3 DNA follows: TGTGCCAGCAGTGAAGGTGGCAGAGTTAACTATGGCTACACCTTC.